A single sample gave rise to the 30 T cell receptor beta chains below, sequenced in a study of regulatory T cells in long-lasting Graves disease. Time point of the sample: persistent/refractory GD, antithyroid drugs over 5 years with positive TRAb. Isolated PBMC RNA provided the starting material for the TCR library. TCR beta libraries were built with iRepertoire HTBI primers and Arm-PCR of CDR3 regions. Via MiXCR, TCRdb re-called the multiplex PCR reads, giving one row per CDR3 protein. Seen here are 420,000 or so distinct CDR3 sequences, less than 25% observed once, and the top ten hold 26%. The input for sequencing was peripheral blood mononuclear cells (PBMCs), taken when the disease was refractory, from a patient treated with antithyroid drugs. These receptors came from a female donor with Graves disease.

This rearrangement joins TRBV10-1 to TRBJ2-1, with 9 bases matching TRBD2. Per germline, CDR1 WNHNN and CDR2 SYGVQD (reference sequence). The CDR3 is made up of 20 amino acids. The V and J ends lost 3 bases and 8 bases, in that order; junction bases with no gene match: 23. The CDR3 loop reads CASSEPPGPKVASGTDEQFF. CDR3 DNA sequence: TGCGCCAGCAGTGAACCCCCGGGACCAAAAGTGGCTAGCGGGACGGATGAGCAGTTCTTC.

This clonotype was found a few times. This rearrangement joins TRBV19 to TRBJ2-5, with D tentatively TRBD2 (6 bases). This CDR3 region has 15 residues. V was trimmed by 3 bases and J by 4 bases, leaving 15 bases between them. The V gene's germline CDR1 is LNHDA and CDR2 SQIVND (reference sequence). In DNA, the CDR3 is TGTGCCAGTAGTATCTCGGTGGGGCGGGGAGAGACCCAGTACTTC. It is translated as CASSISVGRGETQYF.

This rearrangement joins TRBV30 to TRBJ2-3; D call uncertain. V lost 0 bases, J lost 2 bases, and 21 bases lay in between. The CDR3 length is 18 residues. The germline CDR1 and CDR2 sequences are GTSNPN and SVGIG (reference sequence). The CDR3 DNA is TGTGCCTGGAGTGTACTAAGGAGATTTACCACACTCACAGATACGCAGTATTTT. This translates into CAWSVLRRFTTLTDTQYF.

The chain joins TRBV13 to TRBJ1-3; D call uncertain. Germline V lookup: CDR1 PRHDT, CDR2 FYEKMQ (reference sequence). Trimming took 5 bases from V and 4 from J, leaving 12 bases between them. The CDR3 runs 14 residues. The CDR3 here is CASSLVLYGNTIYF. In DNA, the CDR3 is TGTGCCAGCAGCCTAGTACTCTACGGAAACACCATATATTTT.

The rearrangement joins TRBV27 to TRBJ2-4, with D maybe TRBD2 (5 bases). The CDR3 runs 13 residues. V lost 8 bases, J lost 2 bases, and 10 bases lay in between. The germline gives CDR1 MNHEY, CDR2 SMNVEV (reference sequence). The chain's CDR3 is CASRGMTKNIQYF. The CDR3 DNA sequence: TGTGCCAGCCGGGGAATGACCAAAAACATTCAGTACTTC.

Only a few counts were recorded for this clonotype. V and J are TRBV5-5 and TRBJ1-2, with D unresolved. There are 15 residues in the CDR3. The germline gives CDR1 SGHKS, CDR2 YYEKEE (reference sequence). Between the trimmed V and J ends, which lost 3 bases and 0 bases, there was a span of 12 bases. The CDR3 loop reads CASSSMGASNYGYTF. The CDR3 bases are TGTGCCAGCAGCTCCATGGGTGCGTCTAACTATGGCTACACCTTC. The whole variable domain, filled in from reference TRBV5-5 and TRBJ1-2, reads DAGVTQSPTHLIKTRGQQVTLRCSPISGHKSVSWYQQVLGQGPQFIFQYYEKEERGRGNFPDRFSARQFPNYSSELNVNALLLGDSALYLCASSSMGASNYGYTFGSGTRLTVV.

J is TRBJ2-7 and V is TRBV4-2, with 9 bases identical to TRBD2. V gave up 4 bases and J gave up 2 bases; unmatched junction bases: 3. CDR1 is LGHNA, CDR2 YNFKEQ, per germline. This CDR3 is built from 14 residues. For the CDR3, the DNA is TGTGCCAGCAGCCCTAGCGGGAATGCCTACGAGCAGTACTTC. This gives the protein CASSPSGNAYEQYF.

This clonotype was recorded many times. V gene TRBV20-1 combines with J gene TRBJ2-5, with 10 bases lining up with TRBD1. The CDR3 runs 15 residues. Germline-derived CDR1 and CDR2 are DFQATT and SNEGSKA (reference sequence). V dropped 0 bases and J dropped 5; count of bases not matched to a gene: 6. The CDR3 DNA sequence: TGCAGTGCTAGAGATAGGGACAGGGGATTCGAGACCCAGTACTTC. Translation gives CSARDRDRGFETQYF.

The genes are TRBV7-2 and TRBJ2-7; the D gene is possibly TRBD1 (5 bases). The CDR3 runs 15 residues. The germline V gene has CDR1 SGHTA and CDR2 FQGNSA. The V end was cut by 1 base, the J end by 0 bases, with 10 bases between. The CDR3 reads CASSLVGANSYEQYF. The CDR3 nucleotides are TGTGCCAGCAGCTTAGTTGGGGCCAACTCCTACGAGCAGTACTTC.

A word on this clonotype: The junction differs from germline at one of its ends, possibly a read error. The chain carries TRBV12-3 or TRBV12-4 and TRBJ1-4, with TRBD1 identical over 9 bases. The CDR3 totals 16 residues. CDR3 loop: CASSPSGNRGHEKLFF. CDR3 bases: TGCGCCAGCAGCCCATCAGGAAACAGGGGGCATGAAAAACTGTTTTTT.

About this clonotype: Relative to the germline gene, one junction end is altered; a read error may explain this. This chain joins TRBV10-3 and TRBJ2-7, with 11 bases aligning to TRBD1. There are 13 residues in the CDR3. Germline V gene lookup returns CDR1 ENHRY and CDR2 SYGVKD. CDR3 sequence reads: CVIRDRGTNEQYF. The CDR3 DNA is TGTGTCATCAGGGACAGGGGGACTAACGAGCAGTACTTC.

In its sample, this clonotype was seen once. The V gene is TRBV4-1, the J gene TRBJ2-7; D may match TRBD1 or TRBD2 (5 bases each). Trimming took off 1 base at V and 5 bases at J, with 18 bases between the two ends. The germline V gene has CDR1 MGHRA and CDR2 YSYEKL. The length of the CDR3 is 16 residues. DNA for the CDR3: TGCGCCAGCAGCCAAGCCGGGACCGCCGTGGGGCACGAGCAGTACTTC. It translates to CASSQAGTAVGHEQYF.

The rearrangement links TRBV7-2 to TRBJ2-7; unclear D gene. CDR3 length: 14 residues. Trimming left V 1 base short and J 3 bases short, with 10 bases between. CDR1 and CDR2 (germline): SGHTA, FQGNSA. The CDR3 reads CASSLVPRDYEQYF. CDR3 nucleotides: TGTGCCAGCAGCTTAGTACCGCGAGACTACGAGCAGTACTTC.

The V gene is TRBV7-8, the J gene TRBJ1-3; D perhaps matches TRBD1 (5 bases). CDR1 and CDR2 (germline): SGHVS, FQNEAQ. The CDR3 is 14 residues long. Trimming stripped 4 bases from V and 2 bases from J, with 9 bases between. CDR3 nucleotides: TGTGCCAGCAGCTGGAAGGGGCCTGGAAACACCATATATTTT. Translating it yields CASSWKGPGNTIYF.

This clonotype was observed at least ten times. V and J are TRBV11-2 and TRBJ2-7; 9 bases match TRBD2. V lost 5 bases, J lost 3 bases, and 5 bases stayed unmatched. The CDR3 loop spans 14 amino acids. Germline CDR1 is SGHAT and CDR2 is FQNNGV. CDR3 residues: CASSGSGRSYEQYF. The DNA of the CDR3 is TGTGCCAGCAGCGGAAGCGGGAGGAGCTACGAGCAGTACTTC.

This clonotype was recorded at least ten times. The DNA for the CDR3 is TGTGCCAGCTCGAAGGTCAGCGTTAACTATGGCTACACCTTC. It specifies CASSKVSVNYGYTF. V is TRBV28 and J is TRBJ1-2; D remains ambiguous. CDR1 and CDR2 from the germline V gene are MDHEN and SYDVKM. V was clipped by 8 bases and J by 1 base, with 14 bases between them. There are 14 residues in the CDR3.

This clonotype was seen ten or more times. V gene TRBV12-3 or TRBV12-4 combines with J gene TRBJ2-7, with unresolved D. Trimming left V 4 bases short and J 6 bases short, with 7 bases between. There are 11 residues in the CDR3. CDR3 protein: CASSSHREQYF. The CDR3 bases are TGTGCCAGCAGTTCGCACCGCGAGCAGTACTTC.

This clonotype was picked up a small number of times. The gene calls are TRBV20-1 and TRBJ2-7; D may be TRBD2 (5 bases). Germline V gene data show CDR1 as DFQATT and CDR2 as SNEGSKA (reference sequence). Trimming removed 2 bases from V and 6 bases from J, with 11 bases in between. The CDR3 runs 12 residues. The CDR3 protein is CSARSLAPEQYF. CDR3 nucleotide sequence: TGCAGTGCTAGAAGCCTAGCTCCCGAGCAGTACTTC.

This clonotype has just a few counts. The chain uses TRBV19 and TRBJ2-5, with TRBD2 matching 8 bases. V shed 3 bases and J 5 bases; nucleotides not matched to a gene: 8. Germline V gene sequence: CDR1 LNHDA, CDR2 SQIVND (reference sequence). The CDR3 spans 15 residues. The CDR3 loop reads CASSIMAGGGETQYF. The CDR3 coding sequence is TGTGCCAGTAGTATTATGGCGGGGGGCGGCGAGACCCAGTACTTC.

The V call is TRBV20-1, the J call TRBJ1-5; the match to TRBD1 covers 7 bases. Germline V CDR1 and CDR2: DFQATT, SNEGSKA (reference sequence). The CDR3 is 15 amino acids. Trimming took 3 bases from V and 2 from J; bases not matched to a gene: 7. DNA for the CDR3: TGCAGTGCTAGCCCTCGACAGGGAGGCAATCAGCCCCAGCATTTT. Encoded protein: CSASPRQGGNQPQHF.

The gene calls are TRBV2 and TRBJ2-2, with D unresolved. V lost 5 bases, J lost 4 bases, and 14 bases lay in between. The CDR3 is 15 amino acids. The germline gives CDR1 SNHLY, CDR2 FYNNEI. The CDR3 protein is CASSPDSPSTGELFF. The DNA of the CDR3 is TGTGCCAGCAGTCCTGACTCCCCTTCCACCGGGGAGCTGTTTTTT.

This clonotype was recorded a few times. This rearrangement joins TRBV4-2 to TRBJ1-1, with D perhaps TRBD1 (6 bases). V lost 5 bases to trimming and J lost 9 bases, with 22 bases between them. Germline V gene data show CDR1 as LGHNA and CDR2 as YNFKEQ. This CDR3 is 15 amino acids long. CDR3 protein: CASSSAGGTPTKAFF. DNA for the CDR3: TGTGCCAGCAGCTCCGCGGGTGGGACACCTACAAAAGCTTTCTTT.

This clonotype was seen a handful of times. This sequence joins TRBV5-6 and TRBJ1-6; a possible D gene is TRBD1 (6 bases). V was pared by 3 bases and J by 4 bases, with 8 bases between. Germline loops: CDR1 SGHDT, CDR2 YYEEEE. The CDR3 totals 14 residues. The CDR3 region has the DNA TGTGCCAGCAGCTCCCAGGGGTATAATTCACCCCTCCACTTT. As protein: CASSSQGYNSPLHF. Full variable domain (remainder filled in from reference TRBV5-6 and TRBJ1-6): DAGVTQSPTHLIKTRGQQVTLRCSPKSGHDTVSWYQQALGQGPQFIFQYYEEEERQRGNFPDRFSGHQFPNYSSELNVNALLLGDSALYLCASSSQGYNSPLHFGNGTRLTVT.

CDR3 region: CASGKRDGRLNTGELFF. The CDR3 coding sequence is TGTGCCAGCGGCAAAAGGGACGGGAGATTGAACACCGGGGAGCTGTTTTTT. The V call is TRBV27, the J call TRBJ2-2; a possible D gene is TRBD2 (6 bases). Germline CDR1 and CDR2: MNHEY and SMNVEV (reference sequence). The V end lost 8 bases, the J end lost 1 base, and 20 bases lay between the germline ends. This CDR3 region has 17 residues.

Only a few counts were recorded for this clonotype. This sequence joins TRBV25-1 and TRBJ2-2; 12 nucleotides line up with TRBD2. The germline CDR1 and CDR2 sequences are MGHDK and SYGVNS. V lost 1 base, J lost 5 bases, and 5 bases stayed unmatched. The CDR3 spans 17 residues. CDR3 region: CASSESASGRVTGELFF. The CDR3 bases are TGTGCCAGCAGTGAATCGGCTAGCGGGAGGGTTACCGGGGAGCTGTTTTTT.

The CDR3 coding sequence is TGCGCCAGCAGCTGGAGGGCAAGGCAAGAGACCCAGTACTTC. Protein product: CASSWRARQETQYF. The chain links TRBV5-1 to TRBJ2-5, with D possibly TRBD2 on 6 matching bases. Germline CDR1 is SGHRS and CDR2 is YFSETQ. V lost 3 bases, J lost 2 bases, and 11 bases lay in between. CDR3 size: 14 residues. Variable domain in full (rest from reference TRBV5-1 and TRBJ2-5): KAGVTQTPRYLIKTRGQQVTLSCSPISGHRSVSWYQQTPGQGLQFLFEYFSETQRNKGNFPGRFSGRQFSNSRSEMNVSTLELGDSALYLCASSWRARQETQYFGPGTRLLVL.

This clonotype has a count of ten or more. The chain has TRBV12-3 or TRBV12-4 and TRBJ2-7; 10 nucleotides line up with TRBD1. V shed 6 bases and J 6 bases; nucleotides not matched to a gene: 8. The CDR3 spans 14 residues. CDR3 coding DNA: TGTGCCAGCAGCCCCGGGACAGGGGTCTCCGAGCAGTACTTC. It codes for CASSPGTGVSEQYF.

In its sample, this clonotype was seen a few times. The chain carries TRBV28 and TRBJ2-3; TRBD1 is a possible D gene (5 bases). Germline CDR1 and CDR2: MDHEN and SYDVKM. The CDR3 sequence is 15 residues long. Trimming removed 3 bases from V and 2 bases from J, with 12 bases in between. CDR3 protein: CASSLVGDPTDTQYF. The CDR3 coding sequence is TGTGCCAGCAGTTTGGTAGGGGATCCCACAGATACGCAGTATTTT.

This clonotype was seen a handful of times. The chain is built from TRBV5-6 and TRBJ2-5, with D unresolved. This CDR3 has 14 residues. Trimming took off 3 bases at V and 3 bases at J, with 12 bases between the two ends. Germline V lookup: CDR1 SGHDT, CDR2 YYEEEE. In nucleotides, the CDR3 is TGTGCCAGCAGCTCTCTTTTTGGGGAAGAGACCCAGTACTTC. It translates to CASSSLFGEETQYF.

This clonotype was counted ten times or more. V usage is TRBV7-2 and J usage is TRBJ2-7; 7 bases agree with TRBD2. The CDR3 sequence is 13 residues long. Germline V gene sequence: CDR1 SGHTA, CDR2 FQGNSA. The V segment lost 5 bases and the J segment 6 bases; nucleotides outside the gene matches: 7. The CDR3 coding sequence is TGTGCCAGCAGCCAAGCGGGCGGGAGCGAGCAGTACTTC. It codes for CASSQAGGSEQYF.